What follows are 8 T cell receptor beta chains derived from one specimen sequenced in a study of cytotoxic CD8 clonotypes in ibrutinib-treated CLL. Libraries were prepared by immunoSEQ multiplex PCR; TCRdb keeps only in-frame clonotypes and omits some of them. The sample has some 150,000 clones, 70% to 85% seen once. Here the sequenced sample was PBMCs, taken after 12 months of ibrutinib treatment. The receptors stem from a human donor with chronic lymphocytic leukemia.

The rearrangement joins TRBV28 to TRBJ1-4, with a tentative D call TRBD1 (6 bases). V lost 6 bases and J 8 bases, leaving 19 bases between the germline ends. CDR3 size: 15 residues. Germline V gene sequence: CDR1 MDHEN, CDR2 SYDVKM. In nucleotides, the CDR3 is TGTGCCAGCAGGACGCCCCCGGGGGCACGGGAAAAACTGTTTTTT. Protein: CASRTPPGAREKLFF.

The rearrangement links TRBV6-1 to TRBJ2-3; D possibly corresponds to TRBD2 (5 bases). Germline assignment: CDR1 MNHNS and CDR2 SASEGT. There are 16 residues in the CDR3. V was clipped by 1 base and J by 0 bases, with 11 bases between them. CDR3 residues: CASSEDVDSSTDTQYF. Here the CDR3 DNA reads TGTGCCAGCAGTGAAGACGTGGACTCTAGCACAGATACGCAGTATTTT.

The chain joins TRBV27 to TRBJ2-3; maybe TRBD2 (6 bases). Germline V gene lookup returns CDR1 MNHEY and CDR2 SMNVEV (reference sequence). Trimming stripped 6 bases from V and 2 bases from J, with 12 bases between. The CDR3 loop spans 14 amino acids. The CDR3 spells CASSPGLHTDTQYF. As DNA, the CDR3 is TGTGCCAGCAGCCCGGGACTTCACACAGATACGCAGTATTTT.

The V call is TRBV7-2, the J call TRBJ1-5; D may be TRBD1 (5 bases). CDR3 length: 14 amino acids. The germline CDR1 and CDR2 sequences are SGHTA and FQGNSA. V was cut by 0 bases and J by 4 bases, with 7 bases left in between. CDR3 sequence (DNA): TGTGCCAGCAGCTTAGCGAGGGGAAATCAGCCCCAGCATTTT. Translating it yields CASSLARGNQPQHF. The whole variable domain, filled in from reference TRBV7-2 and TRBJ1-5, reads GAGVSQSPSNKVTEKGKDVELRCDPISGHTALYWYRQSLGQGLEFLIYFQGNSAPDKSGLPSDRFSAERTGGSVSTLTIQRTQQEDSAVYLCASSLARGNQPQHFGDGTRLSIL.

The chain employs TRBV7-8 and TRBJ1-2, with D hard to call. From germline, CDR1 is SGHVS and CDR2 FQNEAQ. V dropped 2 bases and J dropped 0 bases, with 10 bases sitting between them. This CDR3 has 15 amino acids. The CDR3 coding sequence is TGTGCCAGCAGCTTACTTGGGTGGGCTAACTATGGCTACACCTTC. Translating gives CASSLLGWANYGYTF.

The chain employs TRBV11-2 and TRBJ2-3, with 7 bases lining up with TRBD1. This CDR3 region has 11 residues. Per the germline V gene, CDR1 is SGHAT and CDR2 is FQNNGV. Trimming removed 5 bases from V and 8 bases from J; junction bases left unmatched: 1. The CDR3 loop reads CASSPGGTQYF. CDR3 DNA sequence: TGTGCCAGCAGCCCAGGGGGTACGCAGTATTTT.

The chain couples TRBV21-1 to TRBJ1-5; TRBD1, as called in the table, went unchecked against the DNA. TRBV21-1 is a recognized pseudogene. The CDR3 runs to 16 residues. CDR3 nucleotide sequence: TGTGCCAGCAGCAAAAGGGGTCAGAGTAGCAATCAGCCCCAGCATTTT. Translation: CASSKRGQSSNQPQHF.

V is TRBV11-2 and J is TRBJ2-3; 7 bases align to TRBD2. The CDR3 has 17 amino acids. Germline values: CDR1 SGHAT, CDR2 FQNNGV. The junction had 12 bases not matched to a gene; V was cut back by 0 bases and J by 6 bases. CDR3 loop: CASSLDSLSRRGDTQYF. Written as DNA, the CDR3 is TGTGCCAGCAGCTTAGATTCATTGAGCCGGCGGGGGGATACGCAGTATTTT.